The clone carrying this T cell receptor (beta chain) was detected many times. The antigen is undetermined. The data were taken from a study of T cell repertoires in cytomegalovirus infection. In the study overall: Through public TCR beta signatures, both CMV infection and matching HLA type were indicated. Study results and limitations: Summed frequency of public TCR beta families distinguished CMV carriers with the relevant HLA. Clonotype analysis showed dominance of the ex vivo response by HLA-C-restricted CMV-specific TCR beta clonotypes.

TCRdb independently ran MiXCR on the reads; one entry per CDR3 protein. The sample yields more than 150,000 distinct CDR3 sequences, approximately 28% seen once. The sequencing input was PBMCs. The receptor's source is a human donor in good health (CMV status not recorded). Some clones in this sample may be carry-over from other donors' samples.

In DNA form, the CDR3 reads TGTGCCAGCAGCTTAGCGCGACAGCAACATGGCTACACCTTC. Protein: CASSLARQQHGYTF. The chain combines TRBV7-2 with TRBJ1-2, with D possibly being TRBD1 (5 bases). V was clipped by 0 bases and J by 6 bases, with 11 bases between them. The CDR3 is made up of 14 amino acids. CDR1 SGHTA and CDR2 FQGNSA come from the germline V gene.